This T cell receptor beta chain was profiled in a study of OX40 agonist ivuxolimab in advanced cancers. Notes on the research overall: Ivuxolimab was a fully human IgG2 agonistic monoclonal antibody targeting the costimulatory receptor OX40 (CD134). Intravenous ivuxolimab was administered to patients every 2 weeks at six dose levels: 0.01, 0.1, 0.3, 1.5, 3 and 10 mg/kg. Of the 50 or so patients in dose escalation, about 20 had hepatocellular carcinoma, some 15 had melanoma, 9 had renal cell carcinoma and 9 had head and neck cancer. In the dose-escalation cohort, 82.7% of patients were male, and the mean age was about 55 years, with a range of 23 to 79. Prior anti-PD-1, anti-PD-L1 or anti-CTLA-4 therapy was permitted, and 40% of dose-escalation patients had received checkpoint inhibitors. Partial responses occurred in three dose-escalation patients, of whom one had hepatocellular carcinoma and two had cutaneous melanoma. Peripheral TCRbeta sequencing aimed to test whether ivuxolimab altered TCR sequence diversity and caused clonal T-cell expansion. The paper covers the monotherapy dose-escalation part of the phase I ivuxolimab trial, which included N of about 56 patients.

CDR1 and CDR2 (SGHTS, YDEGEE) derive from the germline V gene. The trim is 7 bases for V and 3 bases for J, with a gap of 15 bases between the germline ends. Including cysteine and phenylalanine, the CDR3 has 14 amino acids. Only the CDR3 part of the read is kept: 42 bases, read in frame from the first base. Genomic DNA was isolated from the sorted cells so that the TCRbeta CDR3 region could be sequenced. TCRbeta CDR3 regions were sequenced using the immunoSEQ Assay. TCRdb re-hosts the immuneACCESS table, in-frame sequences only. Its copies lack some clones; in the studies checked, an unresolved V gene accounts for under half of them, and the cause for the rest is not known. This sample has roughly 59,000 clones in its table, and around 90% of those were observed once. About 5.5% of the sample is held by the ten biggest clonotypes. Broad study findings and their caveats: Low levels of normalized T-cell clonal expansion were also shown by some nonresponding patients. Which antigens the clonally expanded peripheral T cells were specific for was not determined. After ivuxolimab, CD8+ T cells had more expanded clones than CD4+ T cells on average. At doses of 0.1 to 3.0 mg/kg, clonal expansion of both CD4+ and CD8+ T cells in blood was seen between baseline and week 6. In the 0.1-3.0 mg/kg groups, partial responders had among the lowest normalized peripheral clonal expansion, particularly in CD8+ T cells.

This clone showed up just once. Its antigen is still unknown. Qualities for individual bases were not recorded, and no much larger clone is one base off. Patients with autoimmune disease history or receiving systemic immunosuppression were excluded from the trial. Peripheral blood for TCR sequencing was drawn from every dose cohort at baseline, at cycle 4 day 1 and at cycle 7 day 1. The samples were taken from a phase I, first-in-human, multicenter, open-label dose-escalation trial of ivuxolimab. The trial enrolled adults with locally advanced or metastatic head and neck squamous cell, hepatocellular, melanoma or renal cell carcinoma. Before TCR sequencing, CD4+ T cells and CD8+ T cells from peripheral blood were sorted into separate populations.

Source: CD4+ or CD8+ T cells sorted from blood, taken in a trial of the OX40 agonist ivuxolimab. The source of this sequence is an adult with an advanced solid tumor such as melanoma, head and neck, liver or kidney cancer. The chain employs TRBV5-8 and TRBJ2-3, with the identity of the D gene unclear. The CDR3 corresponds to CASRSRQATDTQYF. The DNA sequence is as follows: TGTGCCAGCCGCTCCCGGCAGGCTACAGATACGCAGTATTTT. The CDR3, completed at both ends by the reference TRBV5-8 and TRBJ2-3 genes, gives the full variable domain EAGVTQSPTHLIKTRGQQATLRCSPISGHTSVYWYQQALGLGLQFLLWYDEGEERNRGNFPPRFSGRQFPNYSSELNVNALELEDSALYLCASRSRQATDTQYFGPGTRLTVL.